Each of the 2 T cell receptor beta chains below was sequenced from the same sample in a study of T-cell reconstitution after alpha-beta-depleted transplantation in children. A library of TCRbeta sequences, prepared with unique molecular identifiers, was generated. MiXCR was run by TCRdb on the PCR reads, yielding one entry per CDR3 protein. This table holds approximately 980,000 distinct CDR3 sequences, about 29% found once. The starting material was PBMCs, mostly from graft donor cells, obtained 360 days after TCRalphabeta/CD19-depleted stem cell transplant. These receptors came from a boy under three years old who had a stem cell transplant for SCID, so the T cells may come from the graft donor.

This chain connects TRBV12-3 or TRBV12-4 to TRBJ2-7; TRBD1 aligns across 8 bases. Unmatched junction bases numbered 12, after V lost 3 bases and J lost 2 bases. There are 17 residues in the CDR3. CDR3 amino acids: CASSFWGRGRHTYEQYF. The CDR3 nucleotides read TGTGCCAGCAGTTTTTGGGGCAGGGGGCGGCATACCTACGAGCAGTACTTC.

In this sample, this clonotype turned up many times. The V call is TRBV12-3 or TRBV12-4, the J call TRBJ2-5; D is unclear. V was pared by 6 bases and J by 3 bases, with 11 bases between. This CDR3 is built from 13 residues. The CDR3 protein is CASSFGREETQYF. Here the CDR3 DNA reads TGTGCCAGCAGCTTTGGACGGGAAGAGACCCAGTACTTC.